In this sample, the clone carrying this T cell receptor (beta chain) turned up many times. Losses at the gene ends were 0 bases for V and 9 bases for J; bases not matched to a gene: 12. CDR1 is DFQATT and CDR2 is SNEGSKA in the germline V gene (reference sequence). The CDR3 covers 17 residues. Each TCR cDNA molecule bore a unique molecular identifier. MiXCR, run by TCRdb on the 5' RACE reads, gives a single entry per CDR3 protein. The sample records about 6,900 distinct CDR3 sequences, roughly 3.9% being singletons. This record comes from a study of spatial heterogeneity in lung cancer. Whole-study context: Consistent detection of more beta-chain than alpha-chain sequences was observed. Raw sequencing reads included, on average, more than 9.5 appearances of each unique TCR and UMI combination.

Time point meaning: sample taken at primary tumor resection. Whole RNA was taken from tumor, nontumor lung or frozen PBMC; it was then sequenced unsorted. The cohort: approximately 74 early-stage, untreated non-small cell lung cancer patients. The clonotype was recovered from a female donor with early-stage non-small cell lung cancer. The source was normal lung tissue next to the tumor, collected at surgery. V gene TRBV20-1 combines with J gene TRBJ1-6; 9 positions agree with TRBD1. The CDR3 DNA reads as TGCAGTGCTAGAGATGACCCGGGACAGGGTGAAAGTTCACCCCTCCACTTT. This sequence encodes CSARDDPGQGESSPLHF.